This T cell receptor beta chain was retrieved from a study of blood T cell repertoires in COVID-19. Overall study: There were acute and convalescent COVID-19 samples, and they came from the United States, Italy and Spain. The analysed material was cDNA or gDNA that came from T cells, B-cell-depleted T cells, or PBMCs.

Original processing notes: For nucleated cells, counts were estimated from reference gene primer amplification. The repertoire was sequenced with immunoSEQ multiplex PCR; TCRdb's copy has only in-frame clones and lacks some. The V and J calls and clone size were taken over from that table, and D and trimming were inferred from the DNA. The sample contains 95,000 to 150,000 clones, 85% to 90% of which appear only once. Material for sequencing was peripheral blood. The receptor comes from a man older than 75 with acute or convalescent COVID-19.

The chain's CDR3 is CASSQDPRQGGGYTF. The CDR3 DNA follows: TGTGCCAGCAGCCAAGATCCAAGACAGGGTGGGGGCTACACCTTC. The chain recombines TRBV3-1 (or the pseudogene TRBV3-2) with TRBJ1-2; TRBD1 matches at 7 bases. V gave up 0 bases and J gave up 8 bases; unmatched junction bases: 9. From germline, CDR1 is LGHDT and CDR2 YNNKEL (reference sequence). The CDR3 is 15 residues long.